This T cell receptor beta chain came from a study of blood T cells in healthy people across ages. This clonotype is a singleton in its sample. Sample-barcoded 5' priming and a J-beta primer mix drove a second PCR of 7 to 11 cycles. TCRdb reprocessed the 5' RACE reads with MiXCR, giving one entry per CDR3 protein. The repertoire holds 750,000 to 850,000 distinct CDR3 sequences, with roughly 25% as singletons. These data also featured in a second study, about T cells of mothers and their children.

The sequence was collected from a boy aged 5 to 17 in good health. Specimen: blood.

This CDR3 reads CSAKGGGTKNIQYF. CDR3 coding DNA: TGCAGTGCTAAGGGAGGGGGAACCAAAAACATTCAGTACTTC. The chain combines TRBV20-1 with TRBJ2-4; a possible D gene is TRBD2 (7 bases). V was pared by 4 bases and J by 2 bases, with 12 bases between. Germline V gives CDR1 DFQATT, CDR2 SNEGSKA (reference sequence). The CDR3 is made up of 14 amino acids.